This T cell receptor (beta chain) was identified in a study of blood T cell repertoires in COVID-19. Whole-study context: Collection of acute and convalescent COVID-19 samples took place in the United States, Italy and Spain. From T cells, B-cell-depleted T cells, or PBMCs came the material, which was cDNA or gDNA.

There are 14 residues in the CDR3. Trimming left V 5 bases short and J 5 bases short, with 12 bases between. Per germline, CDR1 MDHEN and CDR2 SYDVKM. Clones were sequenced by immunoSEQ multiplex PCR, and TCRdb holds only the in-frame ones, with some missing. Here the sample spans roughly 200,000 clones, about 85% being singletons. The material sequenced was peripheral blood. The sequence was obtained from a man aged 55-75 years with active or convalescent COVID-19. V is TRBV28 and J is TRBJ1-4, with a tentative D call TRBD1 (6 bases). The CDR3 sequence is CASSPLDSNEKLFF. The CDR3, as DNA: TGTGCCAGCAGTCCCTTGGACAGCAATGAAAAACTGTTTTTT.